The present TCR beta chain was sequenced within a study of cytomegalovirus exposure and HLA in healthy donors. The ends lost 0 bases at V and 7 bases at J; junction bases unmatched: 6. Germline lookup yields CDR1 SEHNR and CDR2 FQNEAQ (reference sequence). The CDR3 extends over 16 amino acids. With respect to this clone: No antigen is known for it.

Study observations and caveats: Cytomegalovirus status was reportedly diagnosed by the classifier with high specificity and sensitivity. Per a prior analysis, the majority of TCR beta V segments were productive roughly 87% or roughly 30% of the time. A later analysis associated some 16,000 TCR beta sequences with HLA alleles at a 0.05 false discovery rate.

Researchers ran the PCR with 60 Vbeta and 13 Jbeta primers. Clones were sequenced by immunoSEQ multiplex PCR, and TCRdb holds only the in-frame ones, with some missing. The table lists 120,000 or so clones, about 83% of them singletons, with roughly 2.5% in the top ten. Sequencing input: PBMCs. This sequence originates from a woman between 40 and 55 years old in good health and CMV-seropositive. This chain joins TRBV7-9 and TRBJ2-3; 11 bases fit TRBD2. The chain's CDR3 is CASSLAASGRTNTQYF. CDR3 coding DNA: TGTGCCAGCAGCTTAGCGGCTAGCGGGAGGACTAATACGCAGTATTTT.